Listed below are T cell receptor beta chains from one sample, sequenced in a study of cytomegalovirus exposure and HLA in healthy donors. Measured with immunoSEQ multiplex PCR; TCRdb has only the in-frame clones, and not every one. This sample has 90,000 to 120,000 clones, with around three quarters found just once. The sample consisted of PBMCs. All receptors come from a woman between 18 and 30 years old in good health and CMV-seropositive. Both conserved end residues are part of each CDR3.

J gene	V gene	CDR3 protein
TRBJ1-4	TRBV10-3	CAIRGETGINEKLFF
TRBJ1-4	TRBV30	CAWSVLGTNEKLFF
TRBJ2-2	TRBV6-1	CAIAGLATGELFF
TRBJ1-2	TRBV10-2	CASTAAGKTFYGYTF
TRBJ2-7	TRBV27	CASSLFSGNSYEQYF
TRBJ2-7	TRBV28	CASSFPRLAVGTGSYEQYF
TRBJ2-1	TRBV6-5	CASRDPGTGHNEQFF
TRBJ2-7	TRBV7-2	CASSFFTGGRNEQYF
TRBJ2-5	TRBV6-1	CASNPTVGVRETQYF
TRBJ2-3	TRBV9	CASSVGDGRAADTQYF
TRBJ2-6	TRBV7-3	CASSPMAGFGANVLTF
TRBJ2-3	TRBV5-1	CASSSSWGSGSDTQYF
TRBJ2-7	TRBV4-2	CASSQRLLTGSPYEQYF
TRBJ1-2	TRBV20-1	CSAPEDGGYTF
-	TRBV30	CAWSAPGTGSYEQYF
TRBJ2-3	TRBV7-9	CASSYYLAENTDTQYF
TRBJ2-3	TRBV29-1	CSVATRVADTQYF
TRBJ1-6	TRBV9	CASSTTGVGSPLHF
TRBJ1-5	TRBV28	CASRRNRDSNQPQHF
TRBJ2-7	TRBV15	CATSSPRAGGSYEQYF
TRBJ2-5	TRBV7-7	CASSFTSGGGETQYF
TRBJ1-5	TRBV19	CASSIDAGIDQPQHF
TRBJ1-4	TRBV27	CASSFTVNEKLFF
TRBJ2-7	TRBV28	CASSLLGTGSYEQYF
TRBJ2-6	TRBV30	CAWGPRDRGRWANVLTF
TRBJ1-1	TRBV5-1	CASSLGTTEAFF
TRBJ2-1	TRBV5-1	CASLGQGVDNEQFF
TRBJ2-7	TRBV13	CASSSQGYEQYF
TRBJ2-2	TRBV11-2	CASSLTQGNGELFF
TRBJ1-1	TRBV5-4	CASSGGGPPGVNTEAFF
TRBJ2-3	TRBV6-1	CASSEWIAAGGPTDTQYF
TRBJ2-3	TRBV16	CASSPMDRGSPGLATDTQYF
TRBJ1-5	TRBV13	CASSFGGASNQPQHF
TRBJ1-1	TRBV11-2	CASSPYVGGDYTEAFF
TRBJ1-2	TRBV19	CASSLVGGNYGYTF
TRBJ1-3	TRBV4-2	CASSQEPRDSAIRSGNTIYF
TRBJ1-1	TRBV9	CASSGPGQGPEAFF
TRBJ2-3	TRBV27	CASSSSGPSTDTQYF
TRBJ2-3	TRBV30	CAWSHSTDTQYF
TRBJ2-3	TRBV6-4	CASSDTVGSDTQYF
TRBJ1-5	TRBV28	CASSSRQIQPQHF